A single sample gave rise to the 28 T cell receptor beta chains below, sequenced in a study of T cells in Graves' hyperthyroidism and ophthalmopathy. RNA transcripts yielded amplified TCR beta CDR3 regions. The TCR CDR3 was amplified in a first-round RT-PCR using the HTBI primer set. TCRdb analysed the multiplex PCR reads with MiXCR anew, one entry per CDR3 protein. The data contain 490,000 or so distinct CDR3 sequences, 15% to 20% of them singletons. Sequencing used blood. Source of these receptors: a man between 40 and 49 years old with Graves' ophthalmopathy.

This clonotype was counted between two and nine times. DNA of the CDR3: TGTGCCAGCAGTTACTCGGTGTCTAGCGGGGGGAACAATGAGCAGTTCTTC. The encoded protein is CASSYSVSSGGNNEQFF. The V call is TRBV6-5, the J call TRBJ2-1; 11 nucleotides match TRBD2. Germline V gene lookup returns CDR1 MNHEY and CDR2 SVGAGI. V trimming: 0 bases; J trimming: 5 bases; junction bases outside the gene matches: 6. The CDR3 has 17 amino acids.

This chain links TRBV7-2 with TRBJ2-3, with 8 bases fitting TRBD2. The CDR3 is 16 residues long. CDR1 is SGHTA and CDR2 is FQGNSA in the germline V gene. The ends lost 4 bases at V and 5 bases at J; junction bases unmatched: 11. Here the CDR3 DNA reads TGTGCCAGCAGCTCGGGCCCGGCGGGGGGCAGAGATACGCAGTATTTT. Its translation is CASSSGPAGGRDTQYF.

V is TRBV6-2 or TRBV6-3 and J is TRBJ2-1; D not resolved. The CDR3 is made up of 16 amino acids. Germline values: CDR1 MNHEY, CDR2 SVGEGT. V lost 5 bases, J lost 0 bases, and 14 bases lay in between. The CDR3 is CASSVFRATSYNEQFF. The CDR3, as DNA: TGTGCCAGCAGTGTGTTTAGGGCGACCTCCTACAATGAGCAGTTCTTC.

This clonotype came up many times. The chain recombines TRBV6-2 or TRBV6-3 with TRBJ2-5; TRBD1 or TRBD2 may be the D gene (5 bases each). The CDR3 is 15 residues long. CDR1 is MNHEY, CDR2 SVGEGT, per germline. Trimming took off 5 bases at V and 3 bases at J, with 16 bases between the two ends. Here the CDR3 DNA reads TGTGCCAGCAGTCCGGGGCAGTACACCGAAGAGACCCAGTACTTC. This encodes CASSPGQYTEETQYF.

V and J are TRBV6-2 or TRBV6-3 and TRBJ2-1; tentatively, D is TRBD2 (5 bases). V shed 0 bases and J shed 0 bases, with 18 bases lying between them. Germline V gives CDR1 MNHEY, CDR2 SVGEGT. This CDR3 comprises 19 residues. The DNA of the CDR3 is TGTGCCAGCAGTTACTCGTGGACTGAGGGATCGAGCTCCTACAATGAGCAGTTCTTC. Its protein product is CASSYSWTEGSSSYNEQFF.

The chain combines TRBV20-1 with TRBJ2-5; the D gene is possibly TRBD1 (6 bases). V was clipped by 6 bases and J by 0 bases, with 11 bases between them. The germline V gene encodes CDR1 DFQATT and CDR2 SNEGSKA (reference sequence). This CDR3 is built from 13 residues. This chain's CDR3 is CSAIDRYQETQYF. The DNA for the CDR3 is TGCAGTGCAATTGACAGGTACCAAGAGACCCAGTACTTC.

For this clonotype: A read error may produce the germline difference seen at one junction end. V and J are TRBV13 and TRBJ1-1; tentative D call: TRBD1 (6 bases). Germline CDR1 reads PRHDT; CDR2 reads FYEKMQ (reference sequence). The CDR3 sequence is 14 residues long. CDR3 sequence reads: CASTTGSQATEASF. In DNA, the CDR3 is TGTGCCAGCACTACAGGGTCCCAAGCCACTGAAGCTTCCTTT.

There are many counts of this clonotype. The chain employs TRBV7-2 and TRBJ1-2; D is undetermined. Trimming removed 8 bases at V and 2 bases at J, with 12 bases between. Germline V gives CDR1 SGHTA, CDR2 FQGNSA. The CDR3 runs 13 residues. The CDR3 spells CASAVGSNYGYTF. The CDR3 DNA reads TGTGCCAGCGCCGTTGGGTCCAACTATGGCTACACCTTC.

At least ten counts were recorded for this clonotype. V gene TRBV12-3 or TRBV12-4 combines with J gene TRBJ2-1, with D uncertain. The CDR3 loop spans 13 amino acids. Trimming stripped 2 bases from V and 6 bases from J, with 8 bases between. The CDR3 DNA follows: TGTGCCAGCAGTTTACAGTACCCCAATGAGCAGTTCTTC. Its translation: CASSLQYPNEQFF.

This clonotype has more than one count but fewer than ten. This sequence joins TRBV28 and TRBJ2-5, with 7 bases identical to TRBD1. There are 14 residues in the CDR3. The germline V gene has CDR1 MDHEN and CDR2 SYDVKM. Unmatched junction bases numbered 9, after V lost 6 bases and J lost 5 bases. CDR3 sequence (DNA): TGTGCCAGCAGGTCACCAGGGGGTGGGGAGACCCAGTACTTC. It specifies CASRSPGGGETQYF.

This clonotype was seen only a few times. The V call is TRBV9, the J call TRBJ2-3; no firm D call. V lost 2 bases and J 1 base, leaving 14 bases between the germline ends. Germline CDR1 SGDLS, CDR2 YYNGEE. This CDR3 has 16 residues. In DNA, the CDR3 is TGTGCCAGCAGCGTCGGGTCCGGCGCGCGCACAGATACGCAGTATTTT. Its translation is CASSVGSGARTDTQYF.

This chain uses TRBV7-9 with TRBJ2-5; D might be TRBD1 or TRBD2, each matching 5 bases. Germline V gene sequence: CDR1 SEHNR, CDR2 FQNEAQ (reference sequence). V lost 8 bases and J lost 1, with 11 bases in between. This CDR3 comprises 13 residues. CDR3 sequence (DNA): TGTGCCAGCGTTTTGGGACCCCAAGAGACCCAGTACTTC. Encoded protein: CASVLGPQETQYF.

This clonotype was counted only a few times. The DNA of the CDR3 is TGCAGTGCTCTTCGGACAGGGGGCCCCGTTATAGGTGAGCAGTACTTC. It encodes CSALRTGGPVIGEQYF. The chain carries TRBV20-1 and TRBJ2-7, with 11 nucleotides matching TRBD1. Germline V gene sequence: CDR1 DFQATT, CDR2 SNEGSKA (reference sequence). J gave up 7 bases and V 5 bases, and 16 bases lay outside the gene matches. The CDR3 length is 16 residues.

This clonotype was seen only a few times. The genes are TRBV7-9 and TRBJ2-7, with TRBD1 matching over 7 bases. Germline values: CDR1 SEHNR, CDR2 FQNEAQ (reference sequence). V shed 5 bases and J 6 bases; nucleotides not matched to a gene: 10. This CDR3 is 14 amino acids long. CDR3 DNA: TGTGCCAGCAGCCCCGAGACAGGGATGGGCGAGCAGTACTTC. Translation: CASSPETGMGEQYF.

This clonotype was detected many times. The chain combines TRBV6-5 with TRBJ2-7; D remains ambiguous. The CDR3 has 16 amino acids. V shed 5 bases and J shed 7 bases, with 24 bases lying between them. The germline gives CDR1 MNHEY, CDR2 SVGAGI. The CDR3 DNA reads as TGTGCCAGCAGTACCCCGGTGGGCGCCACCTCTCGGGAGCAGTACTTC. As protein: CASSTPVGATSREQYF.

The table lists this clonotype with a count of one. This may come from a read error, since a much larger clone is one base off. The J gene is TRBJ2-7, the V gene TRBV3-1; D possibly corresponds to TRBD2 (5 bases). Germline V gene sequence: CDR1 LGHDT, CDR2 YNNKEL (reference sequence). The V end was cut by 5 bases, the J end by 3 bases, with 8 bases between. This CDR3 comprises 12 residues. The CDR3: CASSYGIYEQYF. For the CDR3, the DNA is TGTGCCAGCAGCTACGGGATCTACGAGCAGTACTTC.

This clonotype was counted ten times or more. The gene calls are TRBV12-3 or TRBV12-4 and TRBJ2-3; D assignment may be TRBD1 or TRBD2 (5 bases each). V was trimmed by 3 bases and J by 3 bases, leaving 25 bases between them. The CDR3 is 19 amino acids. The CDR3 coding sequence is TGTGCCAGCAGTTTGGGGCGATTTAGACGAGGGGTTAGTACAGATACGCAGTATTTT. Residues: CASSLGRFRRGVSTDTQYF.

As concerns this clonotype: This sequence may be a read error, since a much larger clone differs from it by one base. The J gene is TRBJ1-2, the V gene TRBV3-1; 7 bases map to TRBD1. This CDR3 region has 16 residues. Germline loops: CDR1 LGHDT, CDR2 YNNKEL (reference sequence). With V trimmed by 3 bases and J by 4 bases, 11 bases remained unmatched. In DNA, the CDR3 is TGTGCCAGCAGCCAGGAGGGACAGACAATCCTCTATGGCTACACCTTC. Encoded protein: CASSQEGQTILYGYTF.

This clonotype occurred a few times. Here the CDR3 DNA reads TGTGCTAGTGGTTTGTACTCGGCAGGGACCGGGGAGCTGTTTTTT. Amino acid sequence: CASGLYSAGTGELFF. The chain uses TRBV12-5 and TRBJ2-2; a possible D gene is TRBD1 (5 bases). CDR3 length: 15 residues. Germline lookup yields CDR1 LGHNT and CDR2 FRNRAP. Trimming removed 2 bases from V and 5 bases from J, with 12 bases in between.

V is TRBV5-6 and J is TRBJ1-4; tentatively, D is TRBD1 (5 bases). This CDR3 contains 12 residues. The V and J ends lost 3 bases and 10 bases respectively, with 10 bases between them. Germline assignment: CDR1 SGHDT and CDR2 YYEEEE. CDR3 residues: CASSSPQGKLFF. The CDR3, as DNA: TGTGCCAGCAGCTCTCCGCAGGGAAAACTGTTTTTT.

This clonotype showed up just a few times. V is TRBV5-1 and J is TRBJ2-7; possibly TRBD1 for D (6 bases). Germline loops: CDR1 SGHRS, CDR2 YFSETQ. V lost 3 bases and J 8 bases, leaving 9 bases between the germline ends. CDR3 length: 11 residues. CDR3: CASSSTGKQYF. The CDR3 region has the DNA TGCGCCAGCAGCTCCACAGGGAAGCAGTACTTC.

In this sample, this clonotype turned up once. V and J are TRBV27 and TRBJ2-7; D might be TRBD1 or TRBD2, each matching 7 bases. Germline CDR1 MNHEY, CDR2 SMNVEV (reference sequence). CDR3 length: 13 amino acids. V was clipped by 6 bases and J by 7 bases, with 16 bases between them. CDR3 DNA sequence: TGTGCCAGCAGACCGAACAGGGGAGGGGAGCAGTACTTC. It yields the protein CASRPNRGGEQYF.

This chain joins TRBV12-3 or TRBV12-4 and TRBJ2-1; the match to TRBD2 covers 12 bases. Trimming cost V 2 bases and J 3 bases; bases outside gene matches: 8. The CDR3 runs to 18 residues. The CDR3 is CASSLPYGLAGNYNEQFF. As DNA, the CDR3 is TGTGCCAGCAGTTTACCGTATGGACTAGCGGGGAACTACAATGAGCAGTTCTTC.

Many counts were recorded for this clonotype. This sequence joins TRBV5-1 and TRBJ2-3; possible D gene TRBD2, 6 bases. This CDR3 is 17 amino acids long. Germline V gene sequence: CDR1 SGHRS, CDR2 YFSETQ. V shed 4 bases and J shed 4 bases, with 22 bases lying between them. The CDR3 nucleotides are TGCGCCAGCAGCCCGGCACCCCGGGACTCCCGCGCAGATACGCAGTATTTT. Translation: CASSPAPRDSRADTQYF.

This clonotype was seen a few times. The chain has TRBV18 and TRBJ2-2; a possible D gene is TRBD1 (6 bases). The V gene's germline CDR1 is KGHSH and CDR2 LQKENI. This CDR3 is 18 amino acids long. Trimming removed 1 base at V and 0 bases at J, with 15 bases between. In nucleotides, the CDR3 is TGTGCCAGCTCACCACTTGCATGGACAGCCTCGAACACCGGGGAGCTGTTTTTT. Amino acids: CASSPLAWTASNTGELFF. Variable domain in full (rest from reference TRBV18 and TRBJ2-2): NAGVMQNPRHLVRRRGQEARLRCSPMKGHSHVYWYRQLPEEGLKFMVYLQKENIIDESGMPKERFSAEFPKEGPSILRIQQVVRGDSAAYFCASSPLAWTASNTGELFFGEGSRLTVL.

This clonotype was seen more than once but under ten times. The rearrangement joins TRBV27 to TRBJ1-2; D is unclear. The CDR3 has 13 residues. Germline CDR1 is MNHEY and CDR2 is SMNVEV (reference sequence). Trimming shortened V by 0 bases and J by 3 bases, and 5 bases separated the two germline ends. The DNA of the CDR3 is TGTGCCAGCAGTTTATCCTGGGACTATGGCTACACCTTC. Its translation is CASSLSWDYGYTF.

The chain joins TRBV19 to TRBJ2-2, with D unresolved. V lost 5 bases and J 2 bases, leaving 12 bases between the germline ends. The CDR3 is 15 residues long. Germline V gives CDR1 LNHDA, CDR2 SQIVND (reference sequence). The CDR3 reads CASSPSKLNTGELFF. CDR3 in DNA: TGTGCCAGTAGTCCCTCGAAACTAAACACCGGGGAGCTGTTTTTT.

J is TRBJ1-1 and V is TRBV7-9, with D tentatively TRBD1 (6 bases). CDR3 length: 15 residues. Germline CDR1 SEHNR, CDR2 FQNEAQ (reference sequence). The V and J ends lost 4 bases and 3 bases respectively, with 15 bases between them. The CDR3 is CASSSPLGGYTEAFF. As DNA, the CDR3 is TGTGCCAGCAGCTCGCCCTTGGGGGGCTACACTGAAGCTTTCTTT.